Detailed here is one T cell receptor beta chain. Its cognate antigen is unknown. This sample was taken from a study of Ad26.COV2.S vaccination and SARS-CoV-2 variants. Study summary: Donor participated within the Ad26.COV2.S arm of the COV1001 trial. Intramuscular Ad26.COV2.S at 5x10^10 or 1x10^11 viral particles. Findings and caveats of the study: People who got the vaccine or the placebo had similar non-spike TCR breadth.

This CDR3 has 13 amino acids. Germline CDR1 and CDR2: SGHTA and FQGNSA. V was pared by 1 base and J by 4 bases, with 5 bases between. Produced via immunoSEQ multiplex PCR; TCRdb's table is partial and in-frame only. The sample contains about 480,000 clones, around 88% of which appear only once. The sample's treatment: about 20 received Ad26.COV2.S at low or high dose, single or two shots; about 5 received placebo; per-sample allocation not given. Specimens were obtained on day 63 following the first vaccine or placebo injection. Within Boston, the person who donated was an adult of 18-55 years. This TCR came from a person between 18 and 65 years old who received the Ad26.COV2.S COVID-19 vaccine or a placebo. The material sequenced was peripheral blood, taken in a trial of Ad26.COV2.S vaccine versus placebo. The chain combines TRBV7-2 with TRBJ2-1; no firm D call. CDR3 amino acids: CASSLDSYNEQFF. In nucleotides, the CDR3 is TGTGCCAGCAGCTTAGACAGTTACAATGAGCAGTTCTTC.